A single sample gave rise to the 17 T cell receptor beta chains below, sequenced in a study of T cells in women clearing cervical HPV infection. Here immunoSEQ multiplex PCR was the method, and the copy in TCRdb shows in-frame clones only, minus some. The sample includes 15,000 or so clones. Sequenced sample: blood buffy coat. The receptors come from a woman between 18 and 75 years old with a cervical HPV16 infection that either progressed to CIN3+ or cleared (not recorded which).

As regards this clone: The sequenced fragment ends 3 residues before the CDR3 boundary, so the rest is inferred from the germline J gene. The same CDR3 arises from other DNA sequences in this sample as well. The rearrangement links TRBV11-3 to TRBJ1-2; 7 bases fit TRBD1. This CDR3 spans 13 amino acids. Trimming took 5 bases from V and 4 from J; bases not matched to a gene: 4. Germline assignment: CDR1 SGHNT and CDR2 YENEEA. The part of the CDR3 DNA that was read is TGTGCCAGCAGCCTCGACAGGGCCTATGGC. Amino acid sequence: CASSLDRAYG. The complete CDR3 reads CASSLDRAYGYTF.

A word on this clone: The read finishes 3 residues shy of the CDR3 end, and the germline J gene is used to complete it. The chain uses TRBV29-1 and TRBJ1-2; a possible D gene is TRBD1 (5 bases). Germline V CDR1 and CDR2: SQVTM, ANQGSEA. Trimming pared 4 bases from V and 4 bases from J, leaving 10 bases between. This CDR3 contains 12 residues. The CDR3 loop is CSVAREVYGYTF. The sequenced part of the CDR3 DNA is TGCAGCGTTGCCAGGGAGGTCTATGGC.

As concerns this clone: The CDR3 end is not reached by the read, which stops 3 residues before it; the germline J gene fills it in. At the DNA level, this CDR3 is encoded by other sequences in the same sample as well. The chain is built from TRBV19 and TRBJ1-3; 7 bases are a match to TRBD1. V was clipped by 5 bases and J by 3 bases; unmatched bases: 13. The CDR3 runs to 17 residues. Germline-derived CDR1 and CDR2 are LNHDA and SQIVND (reference sequence). The CDR3 spells CASSPLTGAKSGNTIYF. CDR3 bases read: TGTGCCAGTAGTCCCCTAACAGGGGCCAAAAGTGGAAACACC. The full variable domain, rest sourced from reference TRBV19 and TRBJ1-3, is DGGITQSPKYLFRKEGQNVTLSCEQNLNHDAMYWYRQDPGQGLRLIYYSQIVNDFQKGDIAEGYSVSREKKESFPLTVTSAQKNPTAFYLCASSPLTGAKSGNTIYFGEGSWLTVV.

Worth noting for this clone: The CDR3 extends 3 residues past the end of the read, so its final part is completed from the germline J gene. The chain is built from TRBV7-8 and TRBJ2-3, with 12 bases identical to TRBD2. The V gene's germline CDR1 is SGHVS and CDR2 FQNEAQ. The CDR3 runs 15 residues. The DNA read from the CDR3 is TGTGCCAGCAGCCCCTGGACTAGCGGGAAAGAGACG. This codes for CASSPWTSGKET. The CDR3 in full is CASSPWTSGKETQYF.

The CDR3 spells CASSGGGRSGANVLFF. The DNA read from the CDR3 is TGTGCCAGCAGTGGTGGCGGTCGCTCTGGGGCCAACGTG. The chain carries TRBV2 and TRBJ2-2; D may be TRBD1 (5 bases). With the read ending 3 residues before the CDR3 end, the germline J gene is used to fill in that end. Germline V lookup: CDR1 SNHLY, CDR2 FYNNEI. The CDR3 consists of 16 residues.

As for this clone: The CDR3 end lies 3 residues beyond the end of the read and is filled in from the germline J gene. The chain combines TRBV27 with TRBJ2-7; 9 positions agree with TRBD1. The CDR3 is made up of 13 amino acids. Losses at the gene ends were 10 bases for V and 2 bases for J; bases not matched to a gene: 6. Germline assignment: CDR1 MNHEY and CDR2 SMNVEV (reference sequence). The DNA read from the CDR3 is TGTGCCACCCGGACAGGGGTCGCCTACGAG. This gives the protein CATRTGVAYE. The complete CDR3 sequence is CATRTGVAYEQYF.

As regards this clone: The missing CDR3 end, 3 residues past where the read stops, is filled in from the germline J gene. This chain uses TRBV2 with TRBJ2-2; D perhaps matches TRBD2 (6 bases). Looked up from germline, CDR1 is SNHLY and CDR2 is FYNNEI. V dropped 4 bases and J dropped 1 base, with 10 bases sitting between them. This CDR3 has 15 residues. CDR3 sequence reads: CASSAFSGNTGELFF. Partial CDR3 DNA: TGTGCCAGCAGTGCGTTTAGCGGGAACACCGGGGAG. Full variable domain (missing parts from reference TRBV2 and TRBJ2-2): EPEVTQTPSHQVTQMGQEVILRCVPISNHLYFYWYRQILGQKVEFLVSFYNNEISEKSEIFDDQFSVERPDGSNFTLKIRSTKLEDSAMYFCASSAFSGNTGELFFGEGSRLTVL.

Notes on this clone: The read ends 3 residues early relative to the CDR3; the germline J gene fills the gap. V usage is TRBV14 and J usage is TRBJ2-4; perhaps D is TRBD1 or TRBD2 (7 bases each). CDR3 length: 15 amino acids. Looked up from germline, CDR1 is SGHDN and CDR2 is FVKESK. CDR3 DNA (partial): TGTGCCAGCAGCCGACAAGCGGGACAGCAAGAGACT. Protein sequence: CASSRQAGQQET. Given in full, the CDR3 is CASSRQAGQQETQYF.

Worth noting for this clone: Read data end 3 residues before the CDR3 end; the end is taken from the germline J gene. V and J are TRBV7-3 and TRBJ1-1; D is unresolved. Trimming took 11 bases from V and 1 from J, leaving 14 bases between them. In germline, CDR1 is SGHTA, CDR2 FQGTGA. This CDR3 is built from 13 residues. The CDR3 is CAGCKQKNTEAFF. Partial CDR3 DNA: TGTGCCGGATGCAAACAGAAGAACACTGAA.

About this clone: The read terminates 3 residues ahead of where the CDR3 ends, so the germline J gene completes it. J is TRBJ2-3 and V is TRBV12-3 or TRBV12-4; the match to TRBD2 covers 14 bases. J gave up 0 bases and V 6 bases, and 8 bases lay outside the gene matches. The CDR3 consists of 18 residues. The sequenced CDR3 bases are TGTGCCAGCAGCTGGGGACTAGCGGGGGTCCGAAGCACAGATACG. It codes for CASSWGLAGVRSTDT. The whole CDR3 sequence reads CASSWGLAGVRSTDTQYF.

The CDR3 DNA, read in part, is TGTGCCAGCAGCCCACCAGCAGGGGGTCGCTATGGT. Residues: CASSPPAGGRYG. The full-length CDR3 reads as CASSPPAGGRYGQYF. The chain is built from TRBV7-2 and TRBJ2-4; 7 nucleotides line up with TRBD1. The sequence runs out 3 residues before the end of the CDR3; the remainder is reconstructed from the germline J gene. The CDR3 covers 15 residues. The V gene's germline CDR1 is SGHTA and CDR2 FQGNSA.

Of note for this clone: Read sequence stops 3 residues before the CDR3 end, and the germline J gene provides the missing end. The J gene is TRBJ1-5, the V gene TRBV18, with a possible D match to TRBD1 (6 bases). CDR3 size: 13 residues. V shed 5 bases and J shed 5 bases, with 10 bases lying between them. The germline CDR1 and CDR2 sequences are KGHSH and LQKENI. This CDR3 is CASSTSGDQPQHF. CDR3 bases read: TGTGCCAGCTCAACCTCAGGGGATCAGCCC. Drawing the rest from reference TRBV18 and TRBJ1-5, the complete variable domain is NAGVMQNPRHLVRRRGQEARLRCSPMKGHSHVYWYRQLPEEGLKFMVYLQKENIIDESGMPKERFSAEFPKEGPSILRIQQVVRGDSAAYFCASSTSGDQPQHFGDGTRLSIL.

CDR3 loop: CASSLGGTEETQYF. CDR3 DNA (partial): TGTGCCAGCAGCTTAGGCGGCACAGAAGAGACC. This chain uses TRBV13 with TRBJ2-5; D remains unclear. The sequenced fragment ends 3 residues before the CDR3 boundary, so the rest is inferred from the germline J gene. From germline, CDR1 is PRHDT and CDR2 FYEKMQ (reference sequence). The V and J ends lost 0 bases and 3 bases respectively, with 8 bases between them. This CDR3 has 14 residues.

Points on this clone: The CDR3 goes on 3 residues after the read ends, and that part is filled in from the germline J gene. The rearrangement links TRBV4-1 to TRBJ2-7, with D possibly matching TRBD2 (6 bases). Trimming took 0 bases from V and 3 from J, leaving 9 bases between them. The CDR3 runs 14 residues. Germline-derived CDR1 and CDR2 are MGHRA and YSYEKL. The sequenced part of the CDR3 DNA is TGCGCCAGCAGCCAAGATTGGGGGGACTACGAG. Translated: CASSQDWGDYE. The CDR3 in its entirety is CASSQDWGDYEQYF.

Of note for this clone: The read falls 3 residues short of the CDR3 end, and the missing part is taken from the germline J gene. This rearrangement joins TRBV11-1 to TRBJ2-7; tentatively, D is TRBD2 (6 bases). CDR1 and CDR2 (germline): SGHAT, FQDESV (reference sequence). This CDR3 comprises 15 residues. V gave up 5 bases and J gave up 0 bases, with 14 bases separating them. Partial CDR3 DNA: TGTGCCAGCAGCAACAGACGGGGGTTCTCCTACGAG. It translates to CASSNRRGFSYE. The CDR3, in full, reads CASSNRRGFSYEQYF.

With regard to this clone: The read stops 3 residues short of the end of the CDR3; the missing end is completed from the germline J gene. The rearrangement uses TRBV20-1 and TRBJ1-6, with D perhaps matching TRBD1 (5 bases). Looked up from germline, CDR1 is DFQATT and CDR2 is SNEGSKA (reference sequence). The CDR3 totals 14 residues. V gave up 2 bases and J gave up 7 bases, with 12 bases separating them. CDR3 loop: CSARTRESNSPLHF. CDR3 bases read: TGCAGTGCTAGAACCAGGGAATCCAATTCACCC.

With respect to this clone: The CDR3 is cut off 3 residues early in the read; its end comes from the germline J gene. J is TRBJ2-5 and V is TRBV28; TRBD1 agrees at 7 bases. This CDR3 spans 13 amino acids. V gave up 5 bases and J gave up 1 base; unmatched junction bases: 1. The germline V gene has CDR1 MDHEN and CDR2 SYDVKM. The CDR3 protein is CASSPGGQETQYF. Partial CDR3 DNA: TGTGCCAGCAGTCCAGGGGGCCAAGAGACC.